This entry lists 6 T cell receptor beta chains sequenced from one sample in a study of T cells in Graves' hyperthyroidism and ophthalmopathy. Researchers took RNA transcripts and amplified the TCR beta CDR3 regions from them. When the TCR CDR3 underwent first-round RT-PCR, the HTBI primer set was used. Each CDR3 protein gets one entry after TCRdb re-called the multiplex PCR reads with MiXCR. Of around 700,000 distinct CDR3 sequences listed, around a sixth were seen once; the top ten hold approximately 15%. The material sequenced was blood. The receptors stem from a woman aged 50 to 60 with Graves' hyperthyroidism that later progressed to Graves' ophthalmopathy.

This clonotype showed up many times. J is TRBJ2-7 and V is TRBV6-1; D unclear. This CDR3 has 12 amino acids. Germline V CDR1 and CDR2: MNHNS, SASEGT. V lost 2 bases, J lost 5 bases, and 7 bases lay in between. The CDR3 sequence: CASSEPRDEQYF. CDR3 sequence (DNA): TGTGCCAGCAGTGAACCCCGCGACGAGCAGTACTTC.

This clonotype was observed a handful of times. The rearrangement links TRBV19 to TRBJ2-1, with D perhaps TRBD1 (6 bases). Germline lookup yields CDR1 LNHDA and CDR2 SQIVND (reference sequence). Trimming cost V 7 bases and J 4 bases, with 14 bases left between them. The CDR3 is 14 amino acids. This chain's CDR3 is CASNTGNGYNEQFF. The DNA for the CDR3 is TGTGCCAGTAATACAGGGAACGGGTACAATGAGCAGTTCTTC.

Ten or more counts support this clonotype. The CDR3 region is CASSLAGGRYEQYF. The CDR3 coding sequence is TGTGCCAGCAGCTTAGCGGGGGGGCGGTACGAGCAGTACTTC. This chain connects TRBV7-2 to TRBJ2-7; tentative D call: TRBD2 (7 bases). Between the trimmed V and J ends, which lost 0 bases and 4 bases, there was a span of 10 bases. Germline CDR1 and CDR2: SGHTA and FQGNSA. The CDR3 length is 14 residues.

The gene calls are TRBV7-6 and TRBJ2-3; D is perhaps TRBD2 (6 bases). V dropped 4 bases and J dropped 11 bases, with 22 bases sitting between them. The CDR3 is made up of 15 amino acids. The germline gives CDR1 SGHVS, CDR2 FNYEAQ. CDR3 residues: CASSSTQGLPAGQYF. Written as DNA, the CDR3 is TGTGCCAGCAGCTCCACCCAGGGACTCCCGGCGGGGCAGTATTTT.

This clonotype was counted ten times or more. The chain links TRBV20-1 to TRBJ2-3; 15 nucleotides line up with TRBD2. Germline CDR1 DFQATT, CDR2 SNEGSKA (reference sequence). This CDR3 is 16 amino acids long. Losses at the gene ends were 6 bases for V and 1 base for J; bases not matched to a gene: 5. CDR3 sequence reads: CSAGLAGGPGTDTQYF. The DNA for the CDR3 is TGCAGTGCAGGACTAGCGGGGGGGCCGGGCACAGATACGCAGTATTTT.

The table lists this clonotype with many counts. The V and J genes are TRBV20-1 and TRBJ1-5, with a possible D match to TRBD1 (5 bases). In germline, CDR1 is DFQATT, CDR2 SNEGSKA (reference sequence). The CDR3 is 16 residues long. V was clipped by 0 bases and J by 1 base, with 13 bases between them. CDR3 amino acids: CSARDTTELSNQPQHF. The CDR3 nucleotides are TGCAGTGCTAGAGATACGACAGAACTAAGCAATCAGCCCCAGCATTTT.